This passage covers 21 T cell receptor beta chains from one sample sequenced in a study of T cells after posttransplantation cyclophosphamide. Busulfan-fludarabine conditioning, marrow transplant, and cyclophosphamide on days +3 and +4 were administered. Generated by immunoSEQ multiplex PCR, the TCRdb table keeps only in-frame clones and is missing some. The sample yields 10,000 to 13,000 clones, around nine tenths seen once. The sample in question was CD4+ T cells sorted from PBMCs, obtained after allogeneic stem cell transplant with posttransplant cyclophosphamide. The origin of the receptors is a young adult male patient who received an allogeneic stem cell transplant from a related donor, was CMV-positive, and had acute GVHD only. Part of the T cell pool may stem from the graft donor.

The CDR3 coding sequence is TGTGCCAGCATCGGACAGGGAAGGCGCTACACCTTC. Translating gives CASIGQGRRYTF. V and J are TRBV6-5 and TRBJ1-2; 8 bases fit TRBD1. This CDR3 comprises 12 residues. V was clipped by 7 bases and J by 9 bases; unmatched bases: 7. Germline CDR1 and CDR2: MNHEY and SVGAGI.

This clone was counted a single time. The CDR3 region has the DNA TGTGCCAGCAGTGAAGCATGGAGCGATCAGCCCCAGCATTTT. Amino acids: CASSEAWSDQPQHF. The chain recombines TRBV6-1 with TRBJ1-5; D uncertain. The CDR3 runs 14 residues. V shed 0 bases and J shed 5 bases, with 8 bases lying between them. Germline loops: CDR1 MNHNS, CDR2 SASEGT.

CDR3 residues: CASSGGSLAGTQPYNEQFF. The CDR3 coding sequence is TGTGCCAGCAGCGGAGGATCACTAGCGGGGACCCAGCCTTACAATGAGCAGTTCTTC. V is TRBV9 and J is TRBJ2-1; 10 positions match TRBD2. CDR1 is SGDLS, CDR2 YYNGEE, per germline. V dropped 3 bases and J dropped 4; count of bases not matched to a gene: 16. CDR3 length equals 19 residues.

The J gene is TRBJ2-5, the V gene TRBV5-5, with TRBD2 as a possible D gene (6 bases). Trimming removed 10 bases from V and 0 bases from J, with 10 bases in between. The germline gives CDR1 SGHKS, CDR2 YYEKEE (reference sequence). The CDR3 is made up of 12 amino acids. The CDR3 sequence is CAGRGYQETQYF. The CDR3 region has the DNA TGTGCCGGTCGGGGGTACCAAGAGACCCAGTACTTC.

CDR3 bases: TGTGCCAGCAGCGGGCTCGGAGGGGGCATTTATGGCTACACCTTC. Translating it yields CASSGLGGGIYGYTF. The chain couples TRBV4-2 to TRBJ1-2; 7 positions agree with TRBD1. Germline values: CDR1 LGHNA, CDR2 YNFKEQ. This CDR3 contains 15 residues. Germline trimming cut 5 bases from V and 5 bases from J; bases unmatched to any gene: 11.

The chain recombines TRBV10-1 with TRBJ2-7; 7 nucleotides line up with TRBD2. This CDR3 has 14 amino acids. Trimming took 7 bases from V and 7 from J; bases not matched to a gene: 13. Germline V lookup: CDR1 WNHNN, CDR2 SYGVQD (reference sequence). CDR3 in amino acids: CASKGTGGDWEQYF. The CDR3 coding sequence is TGCGCCAGCAAGGGGACGGGGGGTGATTGGGAGCAGTACTTC.

The chain couples TRBV7-2 to TRBJ1-2; 8 positions match TRBD1. From germline, CDR1 is SGHTA and CDR2 FQGNSA. This CDR3 is built from 16 residues. Trimming cost V 5 bases and J 0 bases; bases outside gene matches: 8. The CDR3 DNA reads TGTGCCAGCAGCAGAGGGGACAGGAGGTCTAACTATGGCTACACCTTC. Amino acid sequence: CASSRGDRRSNYGYTF.

The rearrangement links TRBV6-5 to TRBJ1-2; TRBD1 aligns across 8 bases. The CDR3 runs 13 residues. V was pared by 5 bases and J by 4 bases, with 3 bases of the junction left unmatched. The germline V gene encodes CDR1 MNHEY and CDR2 SVGAGI. CDR3 nucleotide sequence: TGTGCCAGCAGTCTAACAGGGGGCTATGGCTACACCTTC. Translated: CASSLTGGYGYTF.

The gene calls are TRBV15 and TRBJ1-1; TRBD1 matches 8 bases. Germline assignment: CDR1 LNHNV and CDR2 YYDKDF (reference sequence). The CDR3 has 14 residues. With 1 base clipped from V and 8 bases from J, the junction kept 6 bases outside the gene matches. The CDR3 coding sequence is TGTGCCACCAGCAGAGCAAACAGGGGGGCCGAAGCTTTCTTT. Residues: CATSRANRGAEAFF. Variable domain in full (rest from reference TRBV15 and TRBJ1-1): DAMVIQNPRYQVTQFGKPVTLSCSQTLNHNVMYWYQQKSSQAPKLLFHYYDKDFNNEADTPDNFQSRRPNTSFCFLDIRSPGLGDTAMYLCATSRANRGAEAFFGQGTRLTVV.

This clone appeared once. The junction and the germline gene differ at one end; a read error may be behind it. This rearrangement joins TRBV6-6 to TRBJ1-2; 9 bases map to TRBD1. The V gene's germline CDR1 is MNHNY and CDR2 SVGAGI (reference sequence). The CDR3 is 14 residues long. CDR3 residues: CASRDRGKDYGYTF. The CDR3 nucleotides read TGTGCCAGCAGGGACAGGGGTAAAGACTATGGCTACACCTTT.

This clone appeared a single time. This chain uses TRBV18 with TRBJ1-1; 12 positions match TRBD1. The CDR3 runs 17 residues. V dropped 3 bases and J dropped 8; count of bases not matched to a gene: 13. Germline V gene sequence: CDR1 KGHSH, CDR2 LQKENI. The CDR3 spells CASSPRLGQGAPFEAFF. The DNA of the CDR3 is TGTGCCAGCTCACCGAGATTGGGACAGGGGGCGCCTTTCGAAGCTTTCTTT.

This clone was found a few times. V and J are TRBV4-2 and TRBJ1-1; 8 bases line up with TRBD1. Germline trimming cut 4 bases from V and 5 bases from J; bases unmatched to any gene: 9. Germline V gene data show CDR1 as LGHNA and CDR2 as YNFKEQ. CDR3 size: 15 residues. CDR3 nucleotides: TGTGCCAGCAGCCCTAGTAGGACAGGGACAACTGAAGCTTTCTTT. Protein: CASSPSRTGTTEAFF.

The chain joins TRBV18 to TRBJ2-3; the D is unclear. The CDR3 is made up of 14 amino acids. Trimming took off 3 bases at V and 2 bases at J, with 9 bases between the two ends. Germline V gene lookup returns CDR1 KGHSH and CDR2 LQKENI. In nucleotides, the CDR3 is TGTGCCAGCTCACCTCCCAGAAACACAGATACGCAGTATTTT. It yields the protein CASSPPRNTDTQYF.

This rearrangement joins TRBV6-6 to TRBJ1-5, with TRBD1 identical over 7 bases. V trimming: 6 bases; J trimming: 5 bases; junction bases outside the gene matches: 4. Per the germline V gene, CDR1 is MNHNY and CDR2 is SVGAGI (reference sequence). The CDR3 contains 13 residues. The CDR3 region is CASSQGVDQPQHF. Here the CDR3 DNA reads TGTGCCAGCAGCCAGGGGGTGGATCAGCCCCAGCATTTT.

The V gene is TRBV13, the J gene TRBJ1-2, with 10 bases fitting TRBD1. This CDR3 has 14 residues. Germline V lookup: CDR1 PRHDT, CDR2 FYEKMQ (reference sequence). J was trimmed by 8 bases and V by 3 bases; bases with no gene match: 6. For the CDR3, the DNA is TGTGCCAGCAGCTTCGCGACAGGGGGCTTCGGCTACACCTTC. Translation: CASSFATGGFGYTF.

The chain couples TRBV29-1 to TRBJ1-5, with 10 bases lining up with TRBD1. CDR3 length equals 20 residues. CDR1 and CDR2 (germline): SQVTM, ANQGSEA. V was clipped by 5 bases and J by 0 bases; unmatched bases: 19. CDR3 loop: CSVRGGQGEEGKGSNQPQHF. The CDR3 DNA sequence: TGCAGCGTTAGAGGAGGACAGGGGGAAGAGGGAAAGGGTAGCAATCAGCCCCAGCATTTT.

This clone has only one observation. This rearrangement joins TRBV5-1 to TRBJ1-1; the match to TRBD1 covers 7 bases. Unmatched junction bases numbered 5, after V lost 4 bases and J lost 5 bases. Germline V lookup: CDR1 SGHRS, CDR2 YFSETQ. CDR3 size: 13 residues. The CDR3 here is CASSLQGRTEAFF. The CDR3 DNA sequence: TGCGCCAGCAGCCTACAGGGGAGGACTGAAGCTTTCTTT.

The CDR3 nucleotides are TGCGCCAGCAGCATCTCCGGGACAGGGAGCTCCTACGAGCAGTACTTC. This sequence encodes CASSISGTGSSYEQYF. This chain links TRBV5-1 with TRBJ2-7, with 9 bases aligning to TRBD1. Germline-derived CDR1 and CDR2 are SGHRS and YFSETQ. V was clipped by 4 bases and J by 0 bases; unmatched bases: 8. The CDR3 consists of 16 residues.

This chain links TRBV2 with TRBJ1-5; weak D call: TRBD1 (5 bases). The CDR3 consists of 16 residues. V was pared by 4 bases and J by 0 bases, with 13 bases between. Germline V gene sequence: CDR1 SNHLY, CDR2 FYNNEI. The CDR3 sequence: CASSVSGGNSNQPQHF. The CDR3 nucleotides are TGTGCCAGCAGTGTCTCGGGGGGAAATAGCAATCAGCCCCAGCATTTT.

V is TRBV18 and J is TRBJ1-5; possibly TRBD1 for D (5 bases). This CDR3 has 15 amino acids. Germline CDR1 is KGHSH and CDR2 is LQKENI. The V end was cut by 2 bases, the J end by 1 base, with 9 bases between. The CDR3 region is CASSPSGGSNQPQHF. CDR3 bases: TGTGCCAGCTCACCAAGCGGGGGGAGCAATCAGCCCCAGCATTTT.

CDR3 loop: CASSSLGETQYF. The DNA for the CDR3 is TGTGCCAGCAGCTCCCTCGGAGAGACCCAGTACTTC. J is TRBJ2-5 and V is TRBV7-9; D gene unclear. CDR3 size: 12 residues. Trimming cost V 4 bases and J 4 bases, with 7 bases left between them. Germline CDR1 reads SEHNR; CDR2 reads FQNEAQ (reference sequence). The full variable domain, its missing parts supplied by reference TRBV7-9 and TRBJ2-5, is DTGVSQNPRHKITKRGQNVTFRCDPISEHNRLYWYRQTLGQGPEFLTYFQNEAQLEKSRLLSDRFSAERPKGSFSTLEIQRTEQGDSAMYLCASSSLGETQYFGPGTRLLVL.